This is a list of T cell receptor beta chains from one sample in a study of cytomegalovirus exposure and HLA in healthy donors. Profiled with immunoSEQ multiplex PCR; TCRdb holds only in-frame clones, not every one. This sample has fewer than 120,000 clones, with roughly 88% found just once. Sequenced: PBMCs. The receptors originated from a woman aged 25 to 39 in good health and CMV-seropositive. Both conserved end residues are part of each CDR3. The D gene is left open where the match is weak. Only part of the rows carry a size: once, few, many, or a class if the clone is expanded.

CASSLWGDTEAFF | TGTGCCAGCAGCTTATGGGGGGACACTGAAGCTTTCTTT | once | 13 | TRBJ1-1 | TRBV5-6 | -
CAITRGRPTDTQYF | TGTGCCATCACTCGCGGGAGGCCGACAGATACGCAGTATTTT | - | 14 | TRBJ2-3 | TRBV10-3 | TRBD2
CASTPGQTYEQYF | TGTGCCAGCACCCCGGGACAGACCTACGAGCAGTACTTC | - | 13 | TRBJ2-7 | TRBV7-6 | TRBD1
CASSLAGGGSYEQYF | TGTGCCAGCAGCTTAGCGGGTGGCGGCTCCTACGAGCAGTACTTC | - | 15 | TRBJ2-7 | TRBV7-3 | -
CASSVGTGEVGYTF | TGTGCCAGCAGCGTTGGGACGGGGGAAGTTGGCTACACCTTC | - | 14 | TRBJ1-2 | TRBV11-2 | -
CASSESTGSNEKLFF | TGTGCCAGCAGTGAATCTACAGGGTCTAATGAAAAACTGTTTTTT | - | 15 | TRBJ1-4 | TRBV25-1 | -
CASSLGSFQPQHF | TGTGCCAGCAGCTTAGGTTCTTTTCAGCCCCAGCATTTT | - | 13 | TRBJ1-5 | TRBV7-9 | -
CASSFPGPGQGPSNYGYTF | TGTGCCAGCAGTTTCCCTGGGCCGGGACAGGGGCCATCTAACTATGGCTACACCTTC | once | 19 | TRBJ1-2 | TRBV28 | TRBD1
CASSLGGQGAPYEQYF | TGCGCCAGCAGCTTGGGAGGACAGGGGGCCCCCTACGAGCAGTACTTC | few | 16 | TRBJ2-7 | TRBV5-1 | TRBD1
CASRGGSSYNEQFF | TGTGCCAGCAGGGGCGGGAGCTCCTACAATGAGCAGTTCTTC | - | 14 | TRBJ2-1 | TRBV6-1 | TRBD2
CSVTWRGTDTQYF | TGCAGCGTTACTTGGCGGGGCACAGATACGCAGTATTTT | - | 13 | TRBJ2-3 | TRBV29-1 | -
CASSPGGTDLGEQYF | TGCGCCAGCAGCCCGGGGGGGACCGACCTGGGGGAGCAGTACTTC | - | 15 | TRBJ2-7 | TRBV5-1 | TRBD2
CATSRDNREGNTIYF | TGTGCCACCAGCAGAGATAACAGGGAAGGAAACACCATATATTTT | once | 15 | TRBJ1-3 | TRBV15 | -
CASSPDRSVYGYTF | TGTGCCAGCAGCCCCGACAGATCAGTCTATGGCTACACCTTC | - | 14 | TRBJ1-2 | TRBV27 | -
CASSPIGARGDTEAFF | TGTGCCAGCAGCCCTATCGGGGCCAGGGGGGACACTGAAGCTTTCTTT | - | 16 | TRBJ1-1 | TRBV7-8 | TRBD1
CASSQDQGGGGPYNEQFF | TGTGCCAGCAGCCAAGACCAGGGGGGAGGCGGTCCCTACAATGAGCAGTTCTTC | - | 18 | TRBJ2-1 | TRBV4-2 | -
CASSLAGGTDTQYF | TGTGCCAGCAGTTTAGCGGGGGGCACAGATACGCAGTATTTT | - | 14 | TRBJ2-3 | TRBV27 | TRBD2
CASQGARGETQYF | TGTGCCAGCCAAGGGGCGCGGGGAGAGACCCAGTACTTC | - | 13 | TRBJ2-5 | TRBV28 | -
CASSYSGTTDTQYF | TGTGCCAGCAGCTATAGCGGGACCACAGATACGCAGTATTTT | - | 14 | TRBJ2-3 | TRBV7-2 | TRBD2
CASSELGGSGNTIYF | TGTGCCAGCAGTGAACTTGGCGGCTCTGGAAACACCATATATTTT | once | 15 | TRBJ1-3 | TRBV25-1 | -
CATSVLQGSGNTIYF | TGTGCCACCAGCGTGCTACAGGGATCTGGAAACACCATATATTTT | - | 15 | TRBJ1-3 | TRBV15 | -
CASSPQGGEQYF | TGTGCCAGCAGCCCCCAGGGAGGCGAGCAGTACTTC | few | 12 | TRBJ2-7 | TRBV7-9 | -
CASSLYLKSSYEQYF | TGTGCCAGCAGCTTATATCTGAAGAGCTCCTACGAGCAGTACTTC | - | 15 | TRBJ2-7 | TRBV11-2 | -
CATDRDGFGYTF | TGTGCCACCGACAGGGACGGTTTTGGCTACACCTTC | few | 12 | TRBJ1-2 | TRBV10-3 | TRBD1
CASSQDRSPSGRIEQYF | TGCGCCAGCAGCCAAGATCGTTCGCCTAGCGGGAGGATCGAGCAGTACTTC | few | 17 | TRBJ2-7 | TRBV4-3 | TRBD2
CASSPSRDRVGNYGYTF | TGTGCCAGCTCCCCTTCGAGGGACAGGGTAGGCAACTATGGCTACACCTTC | - | 17 | TRBJ1-2 | TRBV18 | TRBD1
CASSGGVPGDGYTF | TGTGCCAGCAGTGGCGGTGTGCCAGGGGATGGCTACACCTTC | few | 14 | TRBJ1-2 | TRBV6-1 | -
CASSEARTGDGYTF | TGTGCCAGCAGTGAAGCTCGGACAGGTGATGGCTACACCTTC | few | 14 | TRBJ1-2 | TRBV6-1 | TRBD1
CASSPGDRAGGYTF | TGTGCCAGCTCACCCGGAGACAGGGCTGGCGGCTACACCTTC | - | 14 | TRBJ1-2 | TRBV18 | TRBD1
CASSGQGLSDTQYF | TGTGCCAGCAGCGGACAGGGGCTTTCAGATACGCAGTATTTT | - | 14 | TRBJ2-3 | TRBV2 | TRBD1
CATSGGRNTEAFF | TGTGCCACCAGCGGAGGGAGAAACACTGAAGCTTTCTTT | - | 13 | TRBJ1-1 | TRBV15 | -
CASSYSGGDYGYTF | TGTGCCAGCAGTTACTCGGGGGGAGACTATGGCTACACCTTC | - | 14 | TRBJ1-2 | TRBV28 | -